A single sample is the source of the 2 T cell receptor beta chains below, sequenced in a study of memory CD4+ T cells and cytomegalovirus serostatus (dated by TCRdb to the late 2010s). Libraries were prepared through the immunoSEQ multiplex PCR assay. Not all clones reach the TCRdb copy of this immuneACCESS table, which keeps in-frame sequences only. Checked studies attribute under half of the gap to unresolved V genes and leave the rest unexplained. The sample table lists fewer than 50,000 clones, around 80% of them with a count of one. Less than 6% of the sample comes from the top ten. Single viable CD3+CD4+CD8-CD45RO+ cells were sorted as memory CD4+ T cells on a FACSAria II. Sample: memory CD4+ T cells from blood. Receptors originate from an adult in good health and CMV-seropositive.

This chain uses TRBV5-1 with TRBJ1-5; 7 positions agree with TRBD1. The CDR3 has 15 residues. The germline V gene has CDR1 SGHRS and CDR2 YFSETQ. With 0 bases clipped from V and 0 bases from J, the junction kept 0 bases outside the gene matches. The CDR3 DNA follows: TGCGCCAGCAGCTTGGGGGACAGTAGCAATCAGCCCCAGCATTTT. Translated: CASSLGDSSNQPQHF.

The gene calls are TRBV2 and TRBJ2-5, with D hard to call. V lost 3 bases and J 3 bases, leaving 8 bases between the germline ends. Germline V CDR1 and CDR2: SNHLY, FYNNEI. The CDR3 sequence is 13 residues long. This CDR3 reads CASSEYLKETQYF. In DNA form, the CDR3 reads TGTGCCAGCAGTGAGTACTTAAAAGAGACCCAGTACTTC.